Below are 29 T cell receptor beta chains sequenced from a single sample in a study of T cell repertoires in cytomegalovirus infection. TCRdb passed the reads through MiXCR, listing each CDR3 protein once. The table records approximately 600,000 distinct CDR3 sequences, almost 40% of them present only once. Antigens of these TCRs are unknown. Sequenced here: cultured PBMCs, sampled from culture after CMV antigen stimulation. These receptors were obtained from a human donor in good health (CMV status not recorded). Some clones in this sample may be carry-over from other donors' samples.

The J gene is TRBJ2-6, the V gene TRBV4-2, with 9 bases identical to TRBD1. The V gene's germline CDR1 is LGHNA and CDR2 YNFKEQ. The CDR3 is 18 amino acids. Trimming cost V 2 bases and J 4 bases; bases outside gene matches: 9. CDR3 region: CASSQSRDRVSGANVLTF. CDR3 nucleotide sequence: TGTGCCAGCAGCCAATCCCGGGACAGGGTATCCGGGGCCAACGTCCTGACTTTC.

CDR3 nucleotide sequence: TGTGCCAGCAGCGTAGGGACTAGCGGGGGAGACACAGATACGCAGTATTTT. Translation gives CASSVGTSGGDTDTQYF. The chain joins TRBV5-5 to TRBJ2-3, with 14 bases that match TRBD2. Unmatched junction bases numbered 6, after V lost 4 bases and J lost 2 bases. The CDR3 totals 17 residues. Germline CDR1 SGHKS, CDR2 YYEKEE (reference sequence).

This chain links TRBV12-3 or TRBV12-4 with TRBJ1-3; D is possibly TRBD1 (6 bases). With 6 bases removed from V and 0 bases from J, the gap between germline ends came to 18 bases. This CDR3 has 17 residues. The CDR3 bases are TGTGCCAGCAGGACTTTAGGGGGATCTAGCTCTGGAAACACCATATATTTT. Amino acid sequence: CASRTLGGSSSGNTIYF.

This chain connects TRBV6-8 to TRBJ2-3; 7 bases are a match to TRBD2. V was clipped by 7 bases and J by 3 bases; unmatched bases: 7. Germline CDR1 reads MNHGY; CDR2 reads SAAAGT. CDR3 length: 14 amino acids. CDR3 bases: TGTGCCAGCAATAACCGACTAGCAACAGATACGCAGTATTTT. It specifies CASNNRLATDTQYF.

The rearrangement joins TRBV4-1 to TRBJ1-5; TRBD1 is a possible D gene (6 bases). Germline CDR1 and CDR2: MGHRA and YSYEKL. V lost 0 bases and J lost 4, with 10 bases in between. This CDR3 spans 15 amino acids. In DNA, the CDR3 is TGCGCCAGCAGCCAAGAACGGACAGAGAATCAGCCCCAGCATTTT. Residues: CASSQERTENQPQHF.

V and J are TRBV19 and TRBJ2-5; no reliable D call. This CDR3 is 15 amino acids long. Per the germline V gene, CDR1 is LNHDA and CDR2 is SQIVND (reference sequence). The ends were cut back, 10 bases at V and 7 bases at J, with 25 bases in the middle. The CDR3: CATHLVPKWPVTQYF. In DNA form, the CDR3 reads TGTGCCACCCACTTAGTTCCAAAATGGCCAGTGACCCAGTACTTC. The whole variable domain, remainder taken from reference TRBV19 and TRBJ2-5, is DGGITQSPKYLFRKEGQNVTLSCEQNLNHDAMYWYRQDPGQGLRLIYYSQIVNDFQKGDIAEGYSVSREKKESFPLTVTSAQKNPTAFYLCATHLVPKWPVTQYFGPGTRLLVL.

The J gene is TRBJ1-6, the V gene TRBV7-2, with a possible D match to TRBD1 (6 bases). The CDR3 is made up of 16 amino acids. Trimming removed 3 bases from V and 7 bases from J, with 16 bases in between. CDR1 and CDR2 (germline): SGHTA, FQGNSA. In nucleotides, the CDR3 is TGTGCCAGCAGCTTTCAGCCGGGACACCAAAATTCACCCCTCCACTTT. This encodes CASSFQPGHQNSPLHF.

This clonotype was counted only a few times. The chain combines TRBV6-5 with TRBJ2-3, with D unclear. V shed 6 bases and J shed 1 base, with 8 bases lying between them. The CDR3 sequence is 13 residues long. Germline assignment: CDR1 MNHEY and CDR2 SVGAGI. The CDR3 DNA is TGTGCCAGCAGATCCCCGGGCACAGATACGCAGTATTTT. The encoded protein is CASRSPGTDTQYF.

This clonotype was seen at least ten times. The V gene is TRBV7-8, the J gene TRBJ2-7; D not certain. Germline V CDR1 and CDR2: SGHVS, FQNEAQ. The CDR3 sequence is 14 residues long. V lost 5 bases and J lost 0, with 11 bases in between. Here the CDR3 reads CASSLTRSSYEQYF. The DNA of the CDR3 is TGTGCCAGCAGCCTAACCAGGAGCTCCTACGAGCAGTACTTC.

This chain joins TRBV28 and TRBJ2-2; the D is unclear. Germline CDR1 and CDR2: MDHEN and SYDVKM. Trimming stripped 4 bases from V and 2 bases from J, with 11 bases between. This CDR3 is built from 15 residues. The CDR3 loop is CASSSDGENTGELFF. Here the CDR3 DNA reads TGTGCCAGCAGTTCGGACGGAGAAAACACCGGGGAGCTGTTTTTT. The whole variable domain, filled in from reference TRBV28 and TRBJ2-2, reads DVKVTQSSRYLVKRTGEKVFLECVQDMDHENMFWYRQDPGLGLRLIYFSYDVKMKEKGDIPEGYSVSREKKERFSLILESASTNQTSMYLCASSSDGENTGELFFGEGSRLTVL.

The chain combines TRBV19 with TRBJ1-5; 10 nucleotides align to TRBD1. CDR3 size: 15 residues. Germline V CDR1 and CDR2: LNHDA, SQIVND (reference sequence). Germline trimming cut 6 bases from V and 5 bases from J; bases unmatched to any gene: 7. CDR3 DNA sequence: TGTGCCAGTAGCCCCCCGGGACAGGGGTATCAGCCCCAGCATTTT. Translated, it gives CASSPPGQGYQPQHF.

The V gene is TRBV15, the J gene TRBJ2-1; D remains unclear. V was clipped by 0 bases and J by 7 bases, with 7 bases between them. Per germline, CDR1 LNHNV and CDR2 YYDKDF (reference sequence). This CDR3 comprises 13 residues. CDR3 DNA: TGTGCCACCAGCAGAGACTCGGTGAATGAGCAGTTCTTC. This gives the protein CATSRDSVNEQFF.

Written as DNA, the CDR3 is TGTGCCAGCAGCGCCGACAGGGCTGAGTTTGACGATACGCAGTATTTT. Amino acids: CASSADRAEFDDTQYF. This rearrangement joins TRBV27 to TRBJ2-3; 7 bases are shared with TRBD1. The germline gives CDR1 MNHEY, CDR2 SMNVEV (reference sequence). The CDR3 spans 16 residues. The junction had 15 bases not matched to a gene; V was cut back by 6 bases and J by 6 bases.

The chain uses TRBV28 and TRBJ2-1; 14 bases agree with TRBD2. V shed 6 bases, J shed 12 bases, and the junction held 25 bases outside the gene matches. CDR1 is MDHEN, CDR2 SYDVKM, per germline. This CDR3 is built from 20 residues. DNA for the CDR3: TGTGCCAGCAGACACCCGGGACTAGCGGGGGCCTTCCCCGGCCAAGAGGGGCAGTTCTTC. This gives the protein CASRHPGLAGAFPGQEGQFF.

This clonotype was observed a handful of times. J is TRBJ2-5 and V is TRBV7-8; 9 nucleotides line up with TRBD2. This CDR3 is 16 amino acids long. V lost 5 bases and J lost 1; bases outside the gene matches: 8. Germline loops: CDR1 SGHVS, CDR2 FQNEAQ. The CDR3: CASSGKRLAVQETQYF. The CDR3 coding sequence is TGTGCCAGCAGCGGAAAGAGACTAGCGGTCCAAGAGACCCAGTACTTC.

This clonotype was seen ten or more times. The chain links TRBV12-3 or TRBV12-4 to TRBJ1-4; no clear D. V was shortened by 11 bases and J by 4 bases, with 11 bases between the two germline ends. The CDR3 spans 12 residues. This chain's CDR3 is CASGRHNEKLFF. For the CDR3, the DNA is TGTGCCTCAGGACGGCATAATGAAAAACTGTTTTTT.

The chain couples TRBV11-2 to TRBJ2-3; 12 nucleotides match TRBD1. This CDR3 has 15 amino acids. V shed 4 bases and J 7 bases; nucleotides not matched to a gene: 6. Germline CDR1 is SGHAT and CDR2 is FQNNGV. In DNA, the CDR3 is TGTGCCAGCAGCTCCCTCCGGGACAGGGGGCATACGCAGTATTTT. Its translation: CASSSLRDRGHTQYF.

V and J are TRBV7-2 and TRBJ2-5; D is unclear. Germline V lookup: CDR1 SGHTA, CDR2 FQGNSA. This CDR3 has 13 residues. The germline V and J ends were trimmed by 3 bases and 5 bases, with 10 bases remaining between them. The CDR3 reads CASSLALRETQYF. CDR3 nucleotides: TGTGCCAGCAGCTTGGCGTTAAGGGAGACCCAGTACTTC.

This clonotype was observed a few times. The rearrangement joins TRBV28 to TRBJ1-2; D gene ambiguous. V shed 3 bases and J shed 5 bases, with 13 bases lying between them. CDR3 length equals 14 residues. Germline V gene lookup returns CDR1 MDHEN and CDR2 SYDVKM. CDR3 bases: TGTGCCAGCAGTTTTAGGCAGGTTTCATATGGCTACACCTTC. It translates to CASSFRQVSYGYTF.

This sequence joins TRBV19 and TRBJ1-1; possibly TRBD1 for D (5 bases). V shed 1 base and J shed 4 bases, with 10 bases lying between them. The CDR3 has 14 amino acids. Germline V CDR1 and CDR2: LNHDA, SQIVND (reference sequence). The CDR3 coding sequence is TGTGCCAGTAGTATAGTGGGCAGGGCCACTGAAGCTTTCTTT. This codes for CASSIVGRATEAFF.

The chain employs TRBV20-1 and TRBJ1-6; D gene ambiguous. V was trimmed by 4 bases and J by 10 bases, leaving 17 bases between them. Germline CDR1 is DFQATT and CDR2 is SNEGSKA (reference sequence). The CDR3 loop spans 14 amino acids. For the CDR3, the DNA is TGCAGTGCTAAGAGACCCGGGGTTCGATCACCCCTCCACTTT. Protein: CSAKRPGVRSPLHF.

This clonotype has only a few counts. This sequence joins TRBV10-3 and TRBJ1-5; TRBD1 matches 10 bases. V lost 10 bases, J lost 2 bases, and 8 bases stayed unmatched. The CDR3 is made up of 15 amino acids. CDR1 and CDR2 from the germline V gene are ENHRY and SYGVKD. The CDR3, as DNA: TGTGCCACCATGGACAGGGGGGCGGGCAATCAGCCCCAGCATTTT. Residues: CATMDRGAGNQPQHF.

This chain connects TRBV27 to TRBJ2-3, with D possibly called TRBD1 or TRBD2 (5 bases each). The germline V and J ends were trimmed by 3 bases and 7 bases, with 11 bases remaining between them. The CDR3 extends over 13 amino acids. Per the germline V gene, CDR1 is MNHEY and CDR2 is SMNVEV (reference sequence). The DNA for the CDR3 is TGTGCCAGCAGTTTGGGACGGTGGAATACGCAGTATTTT. Translating it yields CASSLGRWNTQYF.

In DNA, the CDR3 is TGCAGTGTTAATGCGGGAGGGGGGGATAATGAGCAGTTCTTC. It translates to CSVNAGGGDNEQFF. The chain recombines TRBV20-1 with TRBJ2-1, with 9 bases fitting TRBD2. This CDR3 comprises 14 residues. Losses at the gene ends were 7 bases for V and 7 bases for J; bases not matched to a gene: 11. Germline V gene lookup returns CDR1 DFQATT and CDR2 SNEGSKA (reference sequence).

This clonotype was counted between two and nine times. The chain is built from TRBV5-6 and TRBJ1-6; D perhaps matches TRBD1 (5 bases). The CDR3 totals 14 residues. V lost 0 bases to trimming and J lost 6 bases, with 7 bases between them. Per germline, CDR1 SGHDT and CDR2 YYEEEE. CDR3 nucleotide sequence: TGTGCCAGCAGCTTGGAAAGGGGTAATTCACCCCTCCACTTT. It codes for CASSLERGNSPLHF.

This clonotype was detected a few times. The chain carries TRBV5-1 and TRBJ2-2; D is perhaps TRBD1 (5 bases). Trimming cost V 4 bases and J 4 bases, with 14 bases left between them. Germline V gene data show CDR1 as SGHRS and CDR2 as YFSETQ. The CDR3 sequence is 15 residues long. The DNA for the CDR3 is TGCGCCAGCAGCGTCCAGGGATCTTTCACCGGGGAGCTGTTTTTT. Amino acids: CASSVQGSFTGELFF.

This chain connects TRBV12-3 or TRBV12-4 to TRBJ2-7; D is possibly TRBD1 (5 bases). This CDR3 region has 13 residues. Trimming cost V 3 bases and J 2 bases, with 8 bases left between them. In nucleotides, the CDR3 is TGTGCCAGCAGTTTCGACAGACCCTACGAGCAGTACTTC. This encodes CASSFDRPYEQYF.

The table lists this clonotype with a few counts. This rearrangement joins TRBV20-1 to TRBJ1-4; the match to TRBD1 covers 7 bases. V lost 2 bases and J lost 5; bases outside the gene matches: 5. Germline assignment: CDR1 DFQATT and CDR2 SNEGSKA (reference sequence). The CDR3 spans 14 residues. DNA of the CDR3: TGCAGTGCTAGACGAGGGGGCGAGAATGAAAAACTGTTTTTT. Its translation is CSARRGGENEKLFF.

The gene calls are TRBV5-1 and TRBJ2-7; D perhaps matches TRBD2 (6 bases). Trimming removed 0 bases from V and 2 bases from J, with 12 bases in between. The CDR3 totals 15 residues. In germline, CDR1 is SGHRS, CDR2 YFSETQ. The CDR3 reads CASSLEVGGPYEQYF. Here the CDR3 DNA reads TGCGCCAGCAGCTTGGAGGTCGGGGGTCCCTACGAGCAGTACTTC.